This TCR beta chain is drawn from a study of cytomegalovirus exposure and HLA in healthy donors. Overall study results and limits: Follow-up analysis seemed to connect common viral pathogens with several of the most significant clusters identified.

Notes on this clone: Its antigen is not known.

Vbeta (60) and Jbeta (13) primers were used in the PCR. Profiled with immunoSEQ multiplex PCR; TCRdb holds only in-frame clones, not every one. The sample holds 150,000 to 200,000 clones, over 65% seen once. Trimming cost V 2 bases and J 7 bases; bases outside gene matches: 8. The CDR3 loop spans 14 amino acids. Germline loops: CDR1 MNHEY, CDR2 SVGAGI. This TCR came from a man between 18 and 35 years old in good health and CMV-seronegative. What was sequenced was PBMCs. The J gene is TRBJ2-7, the V gene TRBV6-5; 7 positions agree with TRBD2. This CDR3 is CASSYGEGLGEQYF. CDR3 DNA: TGTGCCAGCAGTTACGGGGAGGGCCTGGGGGAGCAGTACTTC.